A selection of T cell receptor beta chains follows, all from one sample in a study of blood T cell repertoires in COVID-19. Clones were sequenced by immunoSEQ multiplex PCR, and TCRdb holds only the in-frame ones, with some missing. Here the sample spans approximately 290,000 clones, nearly 90% being singletons. The specimen was PBMCs or T cells enriched from blood (not recorded which). All receptors derive from a woman younger than 35 with acute COVID-19. The CDR3 runs from the conserved cysteine through the conserved F or W.

TRBV28	TRBJ1-6	CASHLGSGNSPLHF
TRBV27	TRBJ2-5	CASSPGTGTGREETQYF
TRBV5-1	TRBJ2-2	CASSLATDNTGELFF
TRBV28	TRBJ2-5	CASSLSREGQETQYF
TRBV7-6	TRBJ2-3	CASSPESSGYTDTQYF
TRBV12-3/TRBV12-4	TRBJ2-7	CASSLGGSYEQYF
TRBV7-3	TRBJ2-7	CASSSGTGFYEQYF
TRBV6-5	TRBJ1-1	CASSPRGLQNTEAFF
TRBV27	TRBJ1-6	CASSFEAGTGLNSPLHF
TRBV11-2	TRBJ2-5	CASSLDRGSEETQYF
TRBV29-1	TRBJ2-7	CSASTGLAYEQYF
TRBV25-1	TRBJ1-5	CASILAREGQPQHF
TRBV5-1	TRBJ2-1	CASSLAWGRSPFLHTHNEQFF
TRBV19	TRBJ1-5	CASSIWGAQPQHF
TRBV15	TRBJ2-5	CATSRDKGIQETQYF
TRBV12-3/TRBV12-4	TRBJ2-1	CASSFGDEQFF
TRBV19	TRBJ2-1	CASRGTGMIEQFF
TRBV5-6	TRBJ1-2	CASSLALGQGGFGGYTF
TRBV21-1	TRBJ1-4	CASSTVDGTVNEKLFF
TRBV3-1/TRBV3-2	TRBJ1-2	CASSPRFNYGYTF
TRBV5-1	TRBJ1-1	CASSLAMEGTEAFF
TRBV7-2	TRBJ1-1	CASSLVPPTGLTEAFF
TRBV28	TRBJ2-3	CASRPETDTDTQYF
TRBV5-1	TRBJ1-2	CASSDPDSSADYGYTF
TRBV5-1	TRBJ2-1	CASSLPGTGTNEQFF
TRBV28	TRBJ2-7	CASSKGGRTSYEQYF
TRBV28	TRBJ2-1	CASSLSSGDYNEQFF
TRBV21-1	TRBJ1-2	CARIPGQGCGYTF
TRBV29-1	TRBJ2-7	CSVEVSTGFLPSYEQYF
TRBV28	TRBJ1-5	CASSFRTGVGYQPQHF
TRBV7-9	TRBJ1-5	CASSAADISIGQPQHF
TRBV10-3	TRBJ2-1	CAIMSGGSSYNEQFF
TRBV6-4	TRBJ2-3	CASSELAGTGTDTQYF
TRBV11-3	TRBJ2-1	CASSLTGAGDEQFF
TRBV6-1	TRBJ2-2	CASSVQRSGSGGELFF
TRBV4-1	TRBJ2-7	CASSHGQGYEQYF
TRBV7-3	TRBJ2-3	CASSLTLWAGESTDTQYF
TRBV7-9	TRBJ2-3	CASSFWVGRWTDTQYF
TRBV9	TRBJ2-7	CASSEGTGGSYEQYF
TRBV6-1	TRBJ2-7	CASSEIGSSYEQYF
TRBV5-1	TRBJ2-5	CASSLRTSSETQYF